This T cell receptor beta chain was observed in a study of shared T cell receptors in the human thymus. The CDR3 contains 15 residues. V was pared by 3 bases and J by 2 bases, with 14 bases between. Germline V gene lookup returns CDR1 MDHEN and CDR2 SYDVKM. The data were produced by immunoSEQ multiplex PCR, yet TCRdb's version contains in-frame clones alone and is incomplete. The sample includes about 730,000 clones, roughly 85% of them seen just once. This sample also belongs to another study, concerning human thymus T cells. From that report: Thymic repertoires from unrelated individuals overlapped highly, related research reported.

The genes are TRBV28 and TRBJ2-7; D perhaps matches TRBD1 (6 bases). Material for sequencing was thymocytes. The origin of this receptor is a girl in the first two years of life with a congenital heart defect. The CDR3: CASSFGLGGTYEQYF. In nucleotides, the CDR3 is TGTGCCAGCAGTTTTGGGTTAGGGGGAACCTACGAGCAGTACTTC.